Following are 17 T cell receptor beta chains from one sample sequenced in a study of cytomegalovirus exposure and HLA in healthy donors. The PCR used 60 Vbeta and 13 Jbeta primers. Libraries were prepared by immunoSEQ multiplex PCR; TCRdb keeps only in-frame clonotypes and omits some of them. This sample yields 120,000 or so clones, of which 80% are seen a single time; 8.9% belongs to the top ten. The sequenced sample was PBMCs. The receptors come from a man aged 30 to 45 in good health and CMV-seropositive.

V gene TRBV15 combines with J gene TRBJ1-1; no clear D gene. The CDR3 has 15 residues. Trimming stripped 0 bases from V and 2 bases from J, with 10 bases between. CDR1 is LNHNV and CDR2 is YYDKDF in the germline V gene (reference sequence). The CDR3 nucleotides read TGTGCCACCAGCAGAGATTTAGAGGGTAACACTGAAGCTTTCTTT. Protein: CATSRDLEGNTEAFF.

The rearrangement links TRBV2 to TRBJ2-1; maybe TRBD1 (6 bases). Germline values: CDR1 SNHLY, CDR2 FYNNEI. Deletions cut 6 bases from V and 5 bases from J, with 11 bases between. CDR3 length: 13 amino acids. The CDR3 nucleotides read TGTGCCAGCAGACTTACAGGGAACAATGAGCAGTTCTTC. It specifies CASRLTGNNEQFF. Full variable domain (rest looked up from reference TRBV2 and TRBJ2-1): EPEVTQTPSHQVTQMGQEVILRCVPISNHLYFYWYRQILGQKVEFLVSFYNNEISEKSEIFDDQFSVERPDGSNFTLKIRSTKLEDSAMYFCASRLTGNNEQFFGPGTRLTVL.

The chain links TRBV30 to TRBJ1-4, with 8 bases lining up with TRBD1. After removal of 2 bases from V and 5 bases from J, the junction contained 7 bases not matched to a gene. CDR1 and CDR2 from the germline V gene are GTSNPN and SVGIG (reference sequence). The CDR3 is 15 amino acids. In DNA form, the CDR3 reads TGTGCCTGGAGTAATAACAGGGGGTCGAATGAAAAACTGTTTTTT. It translates to CAWSNNRGSNEKLFF.

CDR3 loop: CASSPLGQNTEAFF. The CDR3 region has the DNA TGTGCCAGTAGTCCCTTGGGACAAAACACTGAAGCTTTCTTT. This rearrangement joins TRBV19 to TRBJ1-1; D perhaps matches TRBD1 (6 bases). Trimming took off 5 bases at V and 2 bases at J, with 12 bases between the two ends. Looked up from germline, CDR1 is LNHDA and CDR2 is SQIVND (reference sequence). This CDR3 has 14 amino acids.

V is TRBV27 and J is TRBJ2-7; D perhaps matches TRBD1 (5 bases). Germline CDR1 is MNHEY and CDR2 is SMNVEV (reference sequence). Trimming stripped 3 bases from V and 4 bases from J, with 10 bases between. The CDR3 consists of 13 residues. CDR3 amino acids: CASSLAGSYEQYF. In DNA, the CDR3 is TGTGCCAGCAGTTTGGCAGGGTCGTACGAGCAGTACTTC.

The count of this clone is one. The chain employs TRBV19 and TRBJ2-5; 8 bases map to TRBD2. Germline CDR1 and CDR2: LNHDA and SQIVND (reference sequence). CDR3 length equals 14 residues. V lost 7 bases, J lost 5 bases, and 9 bases stayed unmatched. CDR3 region: CASTTSGSRETQYF. The CDR3 DNA reads as TGTGCCAGTACCACGAGCGGGAGTCGGGAGACCCAGTACTTC.

This rearrangement joins TRBV7-6 to TRBJ2-7; D gene uncertain. Germline assignment: CDR1 SGHVS and CDR2 FNYEAQ. V dropped 1 base and J dropped 2 bases, with 6 bases sitting between them. The CDR3 contains 13 residues. CDR3 protein: CASSLEPTYEQYF. CDR3 nucleotide sequence: TGTGCCAGCAGCTTAGAGCCTACCTACGAGCAGTACTTC.

This chain links TRBV6-1 with TRBJ1-1, with D perhaps TRBD1 (5 bases). This CDR3 has 13 amino acids. Between the trimmed V and J ends, which lost 6 bases and 5 bases, there was a span of 13 bases. The germline CDR1 and CDR2 sequences are MNHNS and SASEGT. CDR3 in amino acids: CASRGPPETEAFF. As DNA, the CDR3 is TGTGCCAGCAGGGGGCCACCCGAGACTGAAGCTTTCTTT.

The CDR3 protein is CASSQTRSNQPQHF. In DNA form, the CDR3 reads TGTGCCAGCAGCCAGACACGGAGCAATCAGCCCCAGCATTTT. The rearrangement joins TRBV21-1 to TRBJ1-5; the listed D gene, TRBD1, was not tested against the DNA. TRBV21-1 has pseudogene status. The CDR3 runs 14 residues.

The chain is built from TRBV19 and TRBJ2-3, with 14 bases fitting TRBD2. This CDR3 is built from 16 residues. V gave up 5 bases and J gave up 5 bases; unmatched junction bases: 6. CDR1 LNHDA and CDR2 SQIVND come from the germline V gene (reference sequence). CDR3 residues: CASSSTSGGAGDTQYF. The CDR3 DNA reads TGTGCCAGTAGTTCGACTAGCGGGGGGGCAGGAGATACGCAGTATTTT.

A single count supports this clone. The chain employs TRBV6-5 and TRBJ1-1, with D possibly being TRBD1 (6 bases). With 6 bases removed from V and 1 base from J, the gap between germline ends came to 12 bases. CDR1 is MNHEY and CDR2 is SVGAGI in the germline V gene. The CDR3 length is 14 residues. This CDR3 is CASRTGNRNTEAFF. DNA for the CDR3: TGTGCCAGCAGGACAGGCAACCGGAACACTGAAGCTTTCTTT.

This rearrangement joins TRBV28 to TRBJ1-2, with D tentatively TRBD1 (5 bases). The V end was cut by 3 bases, the J end by 3 bases, with 11 bases between. The CDR3 runs to 14 residues. CDR1 is MDHEN and CDR2 is SYDVKM in the germline V gene. This CDR3 reads CASSFQGRDYGYTF. CDR3 in DNA: TGTGCCAGCAGTTTCCAGGGTAGGGACTATGGCTACACCTTC.

In its sample, this clone was seen once. The V call is TRBV18, the J call TRBJ2-5, with D possibly being TRBD1 (5 bases). This CDR3 has 13 residues. Germline-derived CDR1 and CDR2 are KGHSH and LQKENI. V lost 3 bases, J lost 4 bases, and 9 bases lay in between. The CDR3 sequence is CASSPGLRETQYF. DNA of the CDR3: TGTGCCAGCTCACCGGGGCTCCGAGAGACCCAGTACTTC. Variable domain in full (rest from reference TRBV18 and TRBJ2-5): NAGVMQNPRHLVRRRGQEARLRCSPMKGHSHVYWYRQLPEEGLKFMVYLQKENIIDESGMPKERFSAEFPKEGPSILRIQQVVRGDSAAYFCASSPGLRETQYFGPGTRLLVL.

The chain joins TRBV9 to TRBJ2-3, with 10 bases fitting TRBD2. Germline CDR1 reads SGDLS; CDR2 reads YYNGEE. V lost 0 bases to trimming and J lost 5 bases; unmatched junction nucleotides: 3. The length of the CDR3 is 15 residues. In nucleotides, the CDR3 is TGTGCCAGCAGCGTAGCTAGCGGGGGAGTAGATACGCAGTATTTT. This gives the protein CASSVASGGVDTQYF.

The chain is built from TRBV4-2 and TRBJ1-6, with 9 bases that match TRBD1. The CDR3 spans 15 residues. J lost 7 bases, V lost 4 bases, and 5 bases had no gene match. In germline, CDR1 is LGHNA, CDR2 YNFKEQ. DNA for the CDR3: TGTGCCAGCAGCCCACAGGGGACAGGGAATTCACCCCTCCACTTT. It translates to CASSPQGTGNSPLHF.

This clone was observed a few times. This rearrangement joins TRBV5-1 to TRBJ2-5; D possibly corresponds to TRBD2 (6 bases). Germline-derived CDR1 and CDR2 are SGHRS and YFSETQ. V lost 1 base and J 5 bases, leaving 21 bases between the germline ends. This CDR3 has 17 amino acids. The DNA of the CDR3 is TGCGCCAGCAGCTTGTTCGCCATCGGGGGAAATTGGGAGACCCAGTACTTC. This codes for CASSLFAIGGNWETQYF.

V is TRBV5-1 and J is TRBJ1-6; TRBD1 matches 7 bases. V trimming: 0 bases; J trimming: 8 bases; junction bases outside the gene matches: 8. Germline CDR1 SGHRS, CDR2 YFSETQ. There are 16 residues in the CDR3. Here the CDR3 DNA reads TGCGCCAGCAGCTTGGACAGGGGAAGTCTTGATTCACCCCTCCACTTT. Its protein is CASSLDRGSLDSPLHF.